The 18 T cell receptor beta chains below come from one sample, sequenced in a study of blood T cell repertoires in COVID-19. Profiling relied on immunoSEQ multiplex PCR, and the TCRdb table lists in-frame clones only, not all of them. The sample includes 150,000 to 200,000 clones, approximately 88% seen only once; the top ten take about 5%. The sample was PBMCs or T cells enriched from blood (not recorded which). The receptors originated from a man aged 70-80 years who had been exposed to COVID-19.

The genes are TRBV6-5 and TRBJ2-5; D possibly corresponds to TRBD2 (7 bases). Germline lookup yields CDR1 MNHEY and CDR2 SVGAGI. V dropped 7 bases and J dropped 5 bases, with 17 bases sitting between them. The CDR3 extends over 14 amino acids. The CDR3 region is CASTLGGGAETQYF. CDR3 bases: TGTGCCAGCACTCTGGGGGGGGGCGCGGAGACCCAGTACTTC.

The DNA for the CDR3 is TGTGCCAGCAGTGAACACACCCCCAAAAACATTCAGTACTTC. Its translation is CASSEHTPKNIQYF. The chain links TRBV6-1 to TRBJ2-4; D remains ambiguous. V dropped 2 bases and J dropped 2 bases, with 7 bases sitting between them. Germline CDR1 MNHNS, CDR2 SASEGT. The CDR3 is made up of 14 amino acids.

The chain has TRBV7-9 and TRBJ2-3; D might be TRBD1 (5 bases). Trimming took off 3 bases at V and 7 bases at J, with 11 bases between the two ends. This CDR3 has 13 amino acids. Looked up from germline, CDR1 is SEHNR and CDR2 is FQNEAQ (reference sequence). CDR3 sequence reads: CASSLAGPNTQYF. Here the CDR3 DNA reads TGTGCCAGCAGCTTGGCAGGGCCGAATACGCAGTATTTT.

Of note for this clone: One end of the junction fails to match germline, which may point to a read error. DNA for the CDR3: TGCACCAGCAGCCTTCTAGCGGGGGCCTCCTACAATGAGCAGTTCTTC. Translation gives CTSSLLAGASYNEQFF. The chain employs TRBV5-1 and TRBJ2-1; 10 positions agree with TRBD2. Germline V gene data show CDR1 as SGHRS and CDR2 as YFSETQ. The CDR3 spans 16 residues.

V usage is TRBV12-3 or TRBV12-4 and J usage is TRBJ2-3, with 7 bases matching TRBD1. Trimming at V came to 7 bases and at J to 5 bases, leaving 3 bases not matched to a gene. The CDR3 runs to 12 residues. CDR3 protein: CASTQGVDTQYF. CDR3 bases: TGTGCCAGCACGCAGGGGGTAGATACGCAGTATTTT.

V and J are TRBV2 and TRBJ2-5; TRBD2 aligns across 7 bases. With V trimmed by 1 base and J by 5 bases, 4 bases remained unmatched. The CDR3 runs to 14 residues. Germline-derived CDR1 and CDR2 are SNHLY and FYNNEI. The CDR3: CASSEGTSTETQYF. CDR3 DNA sequence: TGTGCCAGCAGTGAAGGGACTAGTACTGAGACCCAGTACTTC.

The J gene is TRBJ1-1, the V gene TRBV18; no definite D call. V dropped 5 bases and J dropped 6 bases, with 10 bases sitting between them. The CDR3 contains 12 residues. Germline-derived CDR1 and CDR2 are KGHSH and LQKENI. The DNA for the CDR3 is TGTGCCAGCTCAGAATTTAGAGCTGAAGCTTTCTTT. It translates to CASSEFRAEAFF.

V and J are TRBV28 and TRBJ2-1; TRBD2 agrees at 10 bases. The length of the CDR3 is 14 residues. Germline lookup yields CDR1 MDHEN and CDR2 SYDVKM. V lost 4 bases to trimming and J lost 7 bases; unmatched junction nucleotides: 4. As DNA, the CDR3 is TGTGCCAGCAGTTCGCCTAGCGGGAGAAATGAGCAGTTCTTC. As protein: CASSSPSGRNEQFF.

The CDR3 DNA is TGTGCCAGCACTAATTACCCCAGCGTCGGAGATACGCAGTATTTT. Translating gives CASTNYPSVGDTQYF. V gene TRBV27 combines with J gene TRBJ2-3; D remains unclear. The CDR3 totals 15 residues. The ends were cut back, 7 bases at V and 5 bases at J, with 19 bases in the middle. From germline, CDR1 is MNHEY and CDR2 SMNVEV (reference sequence).

The J gene is TRBJ2-5, the V gene TRBV5-6, with D possibly being TRBD2 (6 bases). Between the trimmed V and J ends, which lost 0 bases and 1 base, there was a span of 10 bases. The CDR3 contains 15 residues. Germline loops: CDR1 SGHDT, CDR2 YYEEEE. This CDR3 reads CASSLGQGLQETQYF. The CDR3 DNA sequence: TGTGCCAGCAGCTTGGGGCAGGGACTCCAAGAGACCCAGTACTTC.

The chain recombines TRBV4-1 with TRBJ2-3; 10 bases match TRBD1. The CDR3 is made up of 16 amino acids. Per the germline V gene, CDR1 is MGHRA and CDR2 is YSYEKL. J lost 0 bases, V lost 5 bases, and 5 bases had no gene match. CDR3 nucleotides: TGCGCCAGCAGCGCGGGACAGGGGATTAGCACAGATACGCAGTATTTT. Translated: CASSAGQGISTDTQYF.

The rearrangement joins TRBV19 to TRBJ1-2; possible D gene TRBD1, 5 bases. Germline V gives CDR1 LNHDA, CDR2 SQIVND (reference sequence). The V gene lost 7 bases and the J gene lost 5 bases, with 20 bases spanning the gap. This CDR3 has 15 amino acids. Here the CDR3 reads CASTSRGEGGYGYTF. CDR3 sequence (DNA): TGTGCCAGTACCTCAAGGGGAGAAGGAGGGTATGGCTACACCTTC.

V usage is TRBV24-1 and J usage is TRBJ2-3, with 7 bases matching TRBD1. The CDR3 has 14 residues. Germline V gives CDR1 KGHDR, CDR2 SFDVKD. After removal of 4 bases from V and 10 bases from J, the junction contained 10 bases not matched to a gene. The CDR3 DNA reads TGTGCCACCAGTGAATATACTGGGACAGCAGCGCAGTATTTT. It translates to CATSEYTGTAAQYF.

This clone appeared a few times. The chain uses TRBV5-4 and TRBJ1-4, with unresolved D. There are 15 residues in the CDR3. Trimming removed 1 base from V and 4 bases from J, with 11 bases in between. Germline values: CDR1 SGHNT, CDR2 YYREEE (reference sequence). The CDR3 loop is CASSLPGEDNEKLFF. The CDR3 DNA is TGTGCCAGCAGCTTGCCCGGAGAGGATAATGAAAAACTGTTTTTT.

This clone appeared a single time. The V gene is TRBV7-6, the J gene TRBJ2-2, with a tentative D call TRBD2 (6 bases). Looked up from germline, CDR1 is SGHVS and CDR2 is FNYEAQ. V was trimmed by 5 bases and J by 4 bases, leaving 17 bases between them. This CDR3 is 16 amino acids long. In DNA, the CDR3 is TGTGCCAGCAGCCAGAGGGCGGGAAGGACCACCGGGGAGCTGTTTTTT. Encoded protein: CASSQRAGRTTGELFF.

This clone was seen a handful of times. The chain employs TRBV18 and TRBJ2-1, with 11 bases that match TRBD2. Germline V CDR1 and CDR2: KGHSH, LQKENI. This CDR3 region has 16 residues. V trimming: 3 bases; J trimming: 5 bases; junction bases outside the gene matches: 6. The CDR3 region is CASSPRGTSGHNEQFF. The CDR3 DNA reads TGTGCCAGCTCACCCCGCGGGACTAGCGGCCACAATGAGCAGTTCTTC.

This chain's CDR3 is CASSFSTGPRANYGYTF. Written as DNA, the CDR3 is TGTGCCAGCAGCTTTTCGACAGGGCCCCGAGCTAACTATGGCTACACCTTC. The chain employs TRBV7-8 and TRBJ1-2; 7 bases line up with TRBD1. The CDR3 contains 17 residues. J lost 0 bases, V lost 3 bases, and 10 bases had no gene match. CDR1 and CDR2 from the germline V gene are SGHVS and FQNEAQ. Full variable domain (remainder filled in from reference TRBV7-8 and TRBJ1-2): GAGVSQSPRYKVAKRGQDVALRCDPISGHVSLFWYQQALGQGPEFLTYFQNEAQLDKSGLPSDRFFAERPEGSVSTLKIQRTQQEDSAVYLCASSFSTGPRANYGYTFGSGTRLTVV.

V is TRBV6-5 and J is TRBJ1-1, with D perhaps TRBD1 (6 bases). Germline V gene data show CDR1 as MNHEY and CDR2 as SVGAGI. Trimming removed 8 bases from V and 5 bases from J, with 18 bases in between. The CDR3 is 14 residues long. CDR3 protein: CASGVGQPGTEAFF. The CDR3 nucleotides read TGTGCCAGCGGGGTCGGACAGCCGGGGACTGAAGCTTTCTTT.